The 2 T cell receptor beta chains given below trace back to one sample, sequenced in a study of blood T cell repertoires in COVID-19 (dated by TCRdb to 2019 to 2021). Library construction relied on the immunoSEQ multiplex PCR assay. Sourced from immuneACCESS, this table was stored by TCRdb with only in-frame sequences that have V and J called. A share of the clones is absent; for the studies checked, an unresolved V gene accounts for under half, and the remainder has no known explanation. The sample has 450,000 to 500,000 clones on record, 75% to 90% of them singletons. The ten most abundant clones make up about 3.2% of the sample. The source material was peripheral blood. All receptors derive from a human donor in a cohort sampled during active COVID-19.

The chain combines TRBV6-4 with TRBJ2-3; the D is unclear. Germline CDR1 MRHNA, CDR2 SNTAGT. The CDR3 sequence is 13 residues long. The ends were cut back, 4 bases at V and 0 bases at J, with 5 bases in the middle. The CDR3 loop is CASSARSTDTQYF. The CDR3 nucleotides read TGTGCCAGCAGTGCCAGAAGCACAGATACGCAGTATTTT.

J is TRBJ1-5 and V is TRBV12-3 or TRBV12-4; D is undetermined. Trimming shortened V by 1 base and J by 7 bases, and 8 bases separated the two germline ends. This CDR3 contains 13 residues. CDR3 in amino acids: CASSLGGWQPQHF. The CDR3 DNA reads as TGTGCCAGCAGTTTAGGCGGATGGCAGCCCCAGCATTTT.